These 13 T cell receptor beta chains were sequenced from one sample in a study of OX40 agonist ivuxolimab in advanced cancers. Sequenced by immunoSEQ multiplex PCR; TCRdb stores in-frame clones only, minus some. The sample has roughly 93,000 clones, about 90% seen once. The sample was CD4+ or CD8+ T cells sorted from blood, taken in a trial of the OX40 agonist ivuxolimab. The receptor set was obtained from an adult with an advanced solid tumor such as melanoma, head and neck, liver or kidney cancer.

The chain uses TRBV7-8 and TRBJ2-1; 7 bases map to TRBD2. Trimming removed 1 base from V and 9 bases from J; junction bases left unmatched: 3. Germline lookup yields CDR1 SGHVS and CDR2 FQNEAQ. The CDR3 length is 13 residues. CDR3 coding DNA: TGTGCCAGCAGCTTAGGGTTAGCGGGTGAGCAGTTCTTC. This codes for CASSLGLAGEQFF.

J is TRBJ2-2 and V is TRBV7-9; no clear D gene. Germline CDR1 and CDR2: SEHNR and FQNEAQ (reference sequence). This CDR3 spans 13 amino acids. V was shortened by 3 bases and J by 8 bases, with 10 bases between the two germline ends. DNA of the CDR3: TGTGCCAGCAGCTTGTCTGCAGTTGGGGAGCTGTTTTTT. Protein product: CASSLSAVGELFF.

DNA for the CDR3: TGCGCCAGCAGCCAAGATAGGGCGTCGCTTCCCTACGAGCAGTACTTC. Amino acids: CASSQDRASLPYEQYF. The chain is built from TRBV4-1 and TRBJ2-7; the D is unclear. V gave up 0 bases and J gave up 2 bases, with 14 bases separating them. Germline CDR1 and CDR2: MGHRA and YSYEKL. CDR3 length equals 16 residues.

The V call is TRBV28, the J call TRBJ2-7; no firm D call. Germline lookup yields CDR1 MDHEN and CDR2 SYDVKM. Trimming stripped 2 bases from V and 6 bases from J, with 20 bases between. The CDR3 consists of 16 residues. The CDR3: CASSLITRFTPREQYF. Here the CDR3 DNA reads TGTGCCAGCAGTTTAATCACTCGATTTACCCCCCGCGAGCAGTACTTC.

CDR3 DNA: TGTGCCAGTAGTCTTCACACAGATACGCAGTATTTT. Its translation: CASSLHTDTQYF. V is TRBV19 and J is TRBJ2-3; the D is unclear. Germline V gene lookup returns CDR1 LNHDA and CDR2 SQIVND (reference sequence). The CDR3 runs 12 residues. V was clipped by 5 bases and J by 2 bases, with 5 bases between them.

The gene calls are TRBV7-9 and TRBJ1-2; 7 bases align to TRBD1. This CDR3 has 13 amino acids. Germline V CDR1 and CDR2: SEHNR, FQNEAQ (reference sequence). V was clipped by 6 bases and J by 6 bases; unmatched bases: 7. CDR3 DNA: TGTGCCAGCAGGCGACAGGGTAGAGATGGCTACACCTTC. It yields the protein CASRRQGRDGYTF.

This sequence joins TRBV10-3 and TRBJ2-5, with TRBD2 identical over 8 bases. This CDR3 has 15 residues. V shed 0 bases and J 2 bases; nucleotides not matched to a gene: 2. CDR1 is ENHRY, CDR2 SYGVKD, per germline. CDR3 bases: TGTGCCATCAGTGAGTCCTCTAGCGGGCAAGAGACCCAGTACTTC. Translating gives CAISESSSGQETQYF.

The rearrangement joins TRBV28 to TRBJ1-5, with D maybe TRBD1 (6 bases). The CDR3 is made up of 15 amino acids. Trimming left V 9 bases short and J 0 bases short, with 15 bases between. Germline V gives CDR1 MDHEN, CDR2 SYDVKM. The DNA for the CDR3 is TGTGCCAGTGGGAGGACAGCTTATAGCAATCAGCCCCAGCATTTT. Amino acids: CASGRTAYSNQPQHF.

This clone was seen only once. V gene TRBV19 combines with J gene TRBJ1-5; perhaps TRBD1 as D (5 bases). Germline V gene lookup returns CDR1 LNHDA and CDR2 SQIVND (reference sequence). V was trimmed by 5 bases and J by 7 bases, leaving 15 bases between them. The CDR3 is 14 amino acids. This chain's CDR3 is CASSGAPRGQPQHF. CDR3 bases: TGTGCCAGTAGTGGGGCACCTCGGGGGCAGCCCCAGCATTTT.

CDR3 region: CASSEVTTNLPEQYF. CDR3 bases: TGTGCCAGCAGTGAAGTGACAACTAACTTGCCTGAGCAGTACTTC. The chain carries TRBV6-1 and TRBJ2-7; D remains ambiguous. Trimming pared 1 base from V and 7 bases from J, leaving 17 bases between. Germline CDR1 MNHNS, CDR2 SASEGT. This CDR3 is 15 amino acids long.

The genes are TRBV5-6 and TRBJ2-7; D gene ambiguous. V was cut by 4 bases and J by 4 bases, with 6 bases left in between. The CDR3 has 11 amino acids. The germline gives CDR1 SGHDT, CDR2 YYEEEE. The CDR3 DNA reads as TGTGCCAGCAGCCAAAGTTACGAGCAGTACTTC. Translated: CASSQSYEQYF.

The chain couples TRBV6-1 to TRBJ1-2; 8 nucleotides agree with TRBD1. The CDR3 runs 14 residues. Germline CDR1 is MNHNS and CDR2 is SASEGT. After removal of 1 base from V and 8 bases from J, the junction contained 6 bases not matched to a gene. This CDR3 reads CASSEGQGSEGYTF. CDR3 DNA sequence: TGTGCCAGCAGTGAAGGACAGGGGAGCGAGGGCTACACCTTC.

This chain uses TRBV4-2 with TRBJ2-3, with D perhaps matching TRBD1 (5 bases). Trimming took 0 bases from V and 3 from J, leaving 10 bases between them. The CDR3 has 15 amino acids. The germline V gene has CDR1 LGHNA and CDR2 YNFKEQ. The CDR3: CASSQDRERTDTQYF. The DNA for the CDR3 is TGTGCCAGCAGCCAAGACAGGGAAAGGACAGATACGCAGTATTTT.